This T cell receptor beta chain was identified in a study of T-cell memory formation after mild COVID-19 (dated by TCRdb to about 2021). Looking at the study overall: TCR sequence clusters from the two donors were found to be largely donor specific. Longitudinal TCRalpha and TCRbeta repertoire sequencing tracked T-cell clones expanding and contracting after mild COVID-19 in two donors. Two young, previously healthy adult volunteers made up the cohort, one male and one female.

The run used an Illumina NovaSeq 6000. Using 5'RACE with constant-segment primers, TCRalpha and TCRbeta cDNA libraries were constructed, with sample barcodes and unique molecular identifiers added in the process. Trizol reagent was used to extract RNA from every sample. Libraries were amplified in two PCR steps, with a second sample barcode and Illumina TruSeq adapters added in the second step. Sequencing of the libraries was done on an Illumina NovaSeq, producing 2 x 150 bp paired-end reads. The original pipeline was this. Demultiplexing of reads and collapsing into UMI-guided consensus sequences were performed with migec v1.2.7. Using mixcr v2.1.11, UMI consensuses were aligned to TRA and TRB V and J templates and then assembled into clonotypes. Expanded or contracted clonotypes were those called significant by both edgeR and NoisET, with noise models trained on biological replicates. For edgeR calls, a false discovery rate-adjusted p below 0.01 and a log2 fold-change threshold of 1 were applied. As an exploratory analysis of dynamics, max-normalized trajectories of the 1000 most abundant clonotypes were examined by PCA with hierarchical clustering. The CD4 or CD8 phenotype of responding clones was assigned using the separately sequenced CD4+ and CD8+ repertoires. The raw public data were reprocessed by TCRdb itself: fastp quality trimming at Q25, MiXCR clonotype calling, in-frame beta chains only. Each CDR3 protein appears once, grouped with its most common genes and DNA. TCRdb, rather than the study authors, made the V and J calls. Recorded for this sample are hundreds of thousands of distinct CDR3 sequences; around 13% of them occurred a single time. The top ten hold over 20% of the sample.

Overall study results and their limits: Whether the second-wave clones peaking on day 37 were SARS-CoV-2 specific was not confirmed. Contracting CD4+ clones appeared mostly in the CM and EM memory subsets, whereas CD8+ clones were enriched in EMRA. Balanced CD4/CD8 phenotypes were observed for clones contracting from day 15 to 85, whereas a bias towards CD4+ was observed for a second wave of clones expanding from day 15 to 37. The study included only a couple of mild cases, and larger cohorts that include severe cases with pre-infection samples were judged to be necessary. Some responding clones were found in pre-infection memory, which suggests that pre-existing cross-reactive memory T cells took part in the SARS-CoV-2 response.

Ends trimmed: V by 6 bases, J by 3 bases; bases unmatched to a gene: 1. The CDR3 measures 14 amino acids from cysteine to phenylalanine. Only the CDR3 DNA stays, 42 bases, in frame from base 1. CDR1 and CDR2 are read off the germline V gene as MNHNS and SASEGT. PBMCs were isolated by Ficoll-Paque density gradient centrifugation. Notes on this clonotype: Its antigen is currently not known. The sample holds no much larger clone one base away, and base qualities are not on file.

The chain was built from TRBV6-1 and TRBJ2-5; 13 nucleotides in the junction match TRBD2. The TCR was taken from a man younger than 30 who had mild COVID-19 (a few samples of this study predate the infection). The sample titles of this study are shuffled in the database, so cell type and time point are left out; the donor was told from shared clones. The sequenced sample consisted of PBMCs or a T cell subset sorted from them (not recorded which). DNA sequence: TGTGCCAGCAGACTAGCGGGGGGGGAAGAGACCCAGTACTTC. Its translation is CASRLAGGEETQYF.